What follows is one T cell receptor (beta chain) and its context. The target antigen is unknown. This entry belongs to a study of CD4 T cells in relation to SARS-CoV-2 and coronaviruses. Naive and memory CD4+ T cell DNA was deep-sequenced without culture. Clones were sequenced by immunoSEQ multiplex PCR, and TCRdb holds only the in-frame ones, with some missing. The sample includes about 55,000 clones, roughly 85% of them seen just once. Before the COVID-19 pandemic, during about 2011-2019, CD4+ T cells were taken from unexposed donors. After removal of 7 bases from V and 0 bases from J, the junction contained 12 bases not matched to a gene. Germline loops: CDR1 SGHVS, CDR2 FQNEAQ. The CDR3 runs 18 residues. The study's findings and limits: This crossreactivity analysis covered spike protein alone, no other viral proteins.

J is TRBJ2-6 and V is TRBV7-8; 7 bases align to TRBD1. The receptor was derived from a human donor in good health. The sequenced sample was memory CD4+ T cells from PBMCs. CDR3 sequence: CASTPPGTAYSGANVLTF. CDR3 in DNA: TGTGCCAGCACCCCCCCAGGGACAGCCTACTCTGGGGCCAACGTCCTGACTTTC.